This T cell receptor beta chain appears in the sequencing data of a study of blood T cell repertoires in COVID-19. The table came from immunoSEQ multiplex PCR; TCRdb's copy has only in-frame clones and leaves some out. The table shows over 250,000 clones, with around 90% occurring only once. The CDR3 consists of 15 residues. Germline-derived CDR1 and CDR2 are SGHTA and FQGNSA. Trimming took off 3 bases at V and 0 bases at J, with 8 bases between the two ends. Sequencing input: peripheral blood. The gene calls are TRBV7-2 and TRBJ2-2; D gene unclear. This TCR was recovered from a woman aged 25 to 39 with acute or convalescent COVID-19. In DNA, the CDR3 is TGTGCCAGCAGCTTCACTCCGGCGAACACCGGGGAGCTGTTTTTT. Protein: CASSFTPANTGELFF.